Listed below are T cell receptor beta chains from one sample, sequenced in a study of OX40 agonist ivuxolimab in advanced cancers. Assay used: immunoSEQ multiplex PCR; TCRdb lists only in-frame clones, some missing. The sample has over 90,000 clones, about 90% seen once. The sample in question was CD4+ or CD8+ T cells sorted from blood, obtained in a trial of the OX40 agonist ivuxolimab. These receptors were collected from an adult with an advanced solid tumor such as melanoma, head and neck, liver or kidney cancer. CDR3s include the opening cysteine and the closing phenylalanine or tryptophan. Fields, in order: V gene, CDR3 protein.

TRBV5-5 | CASSLDSYSNQPQHF
TRBV27 | CASSRVGGTYNEQFF
TRBV5-1 | CASSLAGLAGENYNEQFF
TRBV7-8 | CASSLSRTPSYNEQFF
TRBV5-6 | CASSLADGVGYTF
TRBV5-1 | CASSATDRGLSGNTIYF
TRBV6-6 | CASKRQGLTGANVLTF
TRBV6-5 | CASSIGVSGNTIYF
TRBV5-1 | CASSLVGGATEAFF
TRBV10-3 | CAISARTGTNEKLFF
TRBV5-1 | CASSLLWDNYEQYF
TRBV4-2 | CASSQLAGGTDTQYF
TRBV5-1 | CASSPQAGANVLTF
TRBV30 | CAWSFPRVYEQYF
TRBV30 | CAWTGNGFSGSYNEQFF
TRBV11-2 | CASSRGEGASYEQYF